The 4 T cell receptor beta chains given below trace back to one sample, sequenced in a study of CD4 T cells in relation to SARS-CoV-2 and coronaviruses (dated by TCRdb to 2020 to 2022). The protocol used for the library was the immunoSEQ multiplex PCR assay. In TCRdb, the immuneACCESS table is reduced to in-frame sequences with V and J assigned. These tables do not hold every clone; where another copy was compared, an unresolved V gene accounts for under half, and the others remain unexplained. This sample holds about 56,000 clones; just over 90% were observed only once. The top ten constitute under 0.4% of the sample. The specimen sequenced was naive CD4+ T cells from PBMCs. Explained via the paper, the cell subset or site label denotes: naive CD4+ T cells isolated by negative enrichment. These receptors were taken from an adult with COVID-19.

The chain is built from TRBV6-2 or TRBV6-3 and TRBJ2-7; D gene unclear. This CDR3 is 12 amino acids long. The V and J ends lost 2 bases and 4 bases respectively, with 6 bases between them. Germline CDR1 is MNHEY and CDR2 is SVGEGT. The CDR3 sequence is CASSYRGYEQYF. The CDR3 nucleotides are TGTGCCAGCAGTTACCGTGGGTACGAGCAGTACTTC.

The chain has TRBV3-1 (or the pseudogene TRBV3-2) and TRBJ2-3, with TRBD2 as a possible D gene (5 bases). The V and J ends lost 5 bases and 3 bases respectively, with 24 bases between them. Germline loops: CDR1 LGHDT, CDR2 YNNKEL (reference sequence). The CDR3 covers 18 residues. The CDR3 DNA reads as TGTGCCAGCAGCAAAAGAGGCGCCAGCGGAAAACGGACAGATACGCAGTATTTT. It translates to CASSKRGASGKRTDTQYF.

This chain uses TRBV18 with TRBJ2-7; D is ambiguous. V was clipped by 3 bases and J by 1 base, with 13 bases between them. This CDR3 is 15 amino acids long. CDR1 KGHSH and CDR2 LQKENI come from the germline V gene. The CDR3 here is CASSPTRATSYEQYF. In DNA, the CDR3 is TGTGCCAGCTCACCGACACGGGCTACATCCTACGAGCAGTACTTC. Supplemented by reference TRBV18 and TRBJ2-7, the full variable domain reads NAGVMQNPRHLVRRRGQEARLRCSPMKGHSHVYWYRQLPEEGLKFMVYLQKENIIDESGMPKERFSAEFPKEGPSILRIQQVVRGDSAAYFCASSPTRATSYEQYFGPGTRLTVT.

In nucleotides, the CDR3 is TGTGCCAGCAGCTTAAACTCTGGAAACACCATATATTTT. Its translation: CASSLNSGNTIYF. The V and J genes are TRBV11-2 and TRBJ1-3; D gene unclear. V was pared by 2 bases and J by 0 bases, with 2 bases between. The CDR3 extends over 13 amino acids. Germline-derived CDR1 and CDR2 are SGHAT and FQNNGV.